These 2 T cell receptor beta chains were all obtained from the same sample, sequenced in a study of blood T cell repertoires in COVID-19. TCRdb's copy holds only in-frame clones and misses some; the assay was immunoSEQ multiplex PCR. In the table there are 60,000 to 85,000 clones, about 86% of which are singletons. The sequencing sample was made of peripheral blood. The receptor source for this set is a human donor in a cohort sampled during active COVID-19.

The rearrangement joins TRBV4-3 to TRBJ2-1; 9 bases match TRBD2. The length of the CDR3 is 15 residues. The J segment lost 7 bases and the V segment lost 2 bases, leaving 6 bases of the junction unmatched. Germline V CDR1 and CDR2: LGHNA, YSLEER. CDR3 sequence reads: CASSQLAGGWNEQFF. The CDR3 DNA reads TGCGCCAGCAGCCAATTGGCGGGGGGGTGGAATGAGCAGTTCTTC.

This chain connects TRBV9 to TRBJ2-1, with 10 bases that match TRBD2. The CDR3 is 15 residues long. Germline loops: CDR1 SGDLS, CDR2 YYNGEE. Trimming took 4 bases from V and 2 from J; bases not matched to a gene: 3. CDR3 sequence: CASSPSGGAYNEQFF. For the CDR3, the DNA is TGTGCCAGCAGCCCCAGCGGGGGGGCCTACAATGAGCAGTTCTTC.